The 7 T cell receptor beta chains reported below all come from one sample, sequenced in a study of response to subunit inactivated influenza vaccine. Using its own MiXCR run on the RT-PCR reads, TCRdb lists one record per CDR3 protein. The sample consists of 700,000 to 900,000 distinct CDR3 sequences, approximately 21% of them appearing once. The specimen comprised PBMCs from blood, sampled 5 days after vaccination. These receptors were collected from a man aged 45-65 years who received an inactivated influenza vaccine.

This clonotype was recorded a few times. J is TRBJ2-7 and V is TRBV5-1; 7 bases agree with TRBD2. Per the germline V gene, CDR1 is SGHRS and CDR2 is YFSETQ. There are 14 residues in the CDR3. Trimming at V came to 1 base and at J to 5 bases, leaving 6 bases not matched to a gene. In DNA form, the CDR3 reads TGCGCCAGCAGCTTGAACCCGGCGGGGGACGAGCAGTACTTC. It encodes CASSLNPAGDEQYF.

This clonotype was counted many times. The rearrangement links TRBV7-2 to TRBJ1-2, with D tentatively TRBD1 (5 bases). V gave up 2 bases and J gave up 2 bases, with 15 bases separating them. This CDR3 is built from 16 residues. Per the germline V gene, CDR1 is SGHTA and CDR2 is FQGNSA. The CDR3 nucleotides read TGTGCCAGCAGCTTAATGGCGGTTGGGGCGAACTATGGCTACACCTTC. This sequence encodes CASSLMAVGANYGYTF.

The rearrangement links TRBV13 to TRBJ2-2; TRBD2 agrees at 7 bases. The length of the CDR3 is 16 residues. Germline V gene sequence: CDR1 PRHDT, CDR2 FYEKMQ (reference sequence). J gave up 3 bases and V 5 bases, and 9 bases lay outside the gene matches. DNA of the CDR3: TGTGCCAGCAGCATCAGACTAGCTTGCGACACCGGGGAGCTGTTTTTT. Its protein product is CASSIRLACDTGELFF.

The V call is TRBV12-3 or TRBV12-4, the J call TRBJ2-7; D is uncertain. Trimming cost V 5 bases and J 1 base, with 15 bases left between them. CDR3 length: 15 residues. The CDR3 nucleotides are TGTGCCAGCAGTGCCAGACTTTCATCTTCCTACGAGCAGTACTTC. Protein sequence: CASSARLSSSYEQYF.

This clonotype was seen only a few times. This rearrangement joins TRBV10-3 to TRBJ2-5; a weak D match, TRBD2 (5 bases). The germline gives CDR1 ENHRY, CDR2 SYGVKD. This CDR3 spans 17 amino acids. V was shortened by 0 bases and J by 6 bases, with 20 bases between the two germline ends. The DNA for the CDR3 is TGTGCCATCAGTGAGTCACTGATGGGCCGGAGGATGCAGACCCAGTACTTC. It specifies CAISESLMGRRMQTQYF.

The V and J genes are TRBV20-1 and TRBJ2-1, with D uncertain. The CDR3 has 12 amino acids. The V gene lost 3 bases and the J gene lost 12 bases, with 15 bases spanning the gap. Germline values: CDR1 DFQATT, CDR2 SNEGSKA (reference sequence). This CDR3 reads CSASPLSSGQFF. CDR3 nucleotides: TGCAGTGCTAGCCCACTATCCTCGGGGCAGTTCTTC.

This sequence joins TRBV11-2 and TRBJ1-3, with a tentative D call TRBD1 (5 bases). CDR1 SGHAT and CDR2 FQNNGV come from the germline V gene. The CDR3 is made up of 16 amino acids. With 5 bases removed from V and 0 bases from J, the gap between germline ends came to 14 bases. The CDR3, as DNA: TGTGCCAGCAGCCACTACGGAACAGGCTCTGGAAACACCATATATTTT. Translating it yields CASSHYGTGSGNTIYF.